The 28 T cell receptor beta chains in this list originate from one sample, sequenced in a study of CD8 T cells in ankylosing spondylitis. Using its own MiXCR run on the 5' RACE reads, TCRdb lists one record per CDR3 protein. The data contain about 160,000 distinct CDR3 sequences, about a sixth of them seen just once; the ten biggest clones take up around 7.6%. Sequencing input: blood, either unsorted or a sorted T cell fraction (not recorded which). These receptors were taken from a male donor with ankylosing spondylitis or in good health (not recorded which).

The chain combines TRBV29-1 with TRBJ2-5; D unresolved. This CDR3 region has 12 residues. Per germline, CDR1 SQVTM and CDR2 ANQGSEA. V was shortened by 3 bases and J by 7 bases, with 12 bases between the two germline ends. The CDR3 here is CSVDVPSGTQYF. The CDR3, as DNA: TGCAGCGTTGACGTGCCCTCGGGGACCCAGTACTTC.

This clonotype was observed at least ten times. This sequence joins TRBV30 and TRBJ2-1; D perhaps matches TRBD2 (6 bases). The CDR3 runs to 16 residues. Trimming shortened V by 5 bases and J by 0 bases, and 17 bases separated the two germline ends. Germline V gives CDR1 GTSNPN, CDR2 SVGIG (reference sequence). CDR3 nucleotides: TGTGCCTGGGGCCCCAGTGGGGGGTACTCCTACAATGAGCAGTTCTTC. It yields the protein CAWGPSGGYSYNEQFF.

This clonotype was observed many times. This chain uses TRBV20-1 with TRBJ2-1, with TRBD2 matching over 11 bases. The junction had 1 base not matched to a gene; V was cut back by 0 bases and J by 0 bases. The CDR3 loop spans 16 amino acids. Germline V gene data show CDR1 as DFQATT and CDR2 as SNEGSKA (reference sequence). The DNA for the CDR3 is TGCAGTGCTAGAGATACTAGCGGGAGCTCCTACAATGAGCAGTTCTTC. It specifies CSARDTSGSSYNEQFF.

The sample holds many counts of this clonotype. The chain has TRBV20-1 and TRBJ2-1; 9 positions match TRBD2. The CDR3 extends over 14 amino acids. The V segment lost 6 bases and the J segment 4 bases; nucleotides outside the gene matches: 7. Germline V gene sequence: CDR1 DFQATT, CDR2 SNEGSKA (reference sequence). CDR3 sequence reads: CSAVSSGDYNEQFF. The CDR3 bases are TGCAGTGCGGTCTCTAGCGGGGATTACAATGAGCAGTTCTTC.

This clonotype turned up a few times. The chain employs TRBV12-3 or TRBV12-4 and TRBJ2-3; the D gene is possibly TRBD2 (5 bases). V was cut by 4 bases and J by 0 bases, with 17 bases left in between. The CDR3 sequence is 17 residues long. CDR3 sequence: CASSYPETWTSTDTQYF. The CDR3 region has the DNA TGTGCCAGCAGTTACCCTGAAACATGGACTAGCACAGATACGCAGTATTTT.

This clonotype was counted many times. The chain couples TRBV10-3 to TRBJ1-1, with 10 bases identical to TRBD1. CDR1 and CDR2 (germline): ENHRY, SYGVKD. Losses at the gene ends were 8 bases for V and 0 bases for J; bases not matched to a gene: 3. The CDR3 length is 14 residues. The DNA for the CDR3 is TGTGCCATCTCCGGGACAGGGGTGAACACTGAAGCTTTCTTT. Its protein is CAISGTGVNTEAFF.

This clonotype was seen at least ten times. The chain recombines TRBV5-6 with TRBJ2-3; possible D gene TRBD2, 6 bases. Germline values: CDR1 SGHDT, CDR2 YYEEEE. Trimming left V 2 bases short and J 7 bases short, with 14 bases between. The CDR3 totals 14 residues. In DNA, the CDR3 is TGTGCCAGCAGCTTTTCGGAGGGATTCTATACGCAGTATTTT. Amino acids: CASSFSEGFYTQYF.

The chain links TRBV7-9 to TRBJ2-5, with D possibly matching TRBD2 (7 bases). CDR3 length equals 15 residues. Germline V gives CDR1 SEHNR, CDR2 FQNEAQ (reference sequence). Deletions cut 5 bases from V and 0 bases from J, with 13 bases between. CDR3: CASSPGGGYQETQYF. The CDR3 region has the DNA TGTGCCAGCAGCCCGGGGGGCGGGTACCAAGAGACCCAGTACTTC.

This clonotype was seen ten or more times. The chain uses TRBV14 and TRBJ1-2; D perhaps matches TRBD1 (5 bases). This CDR3 region has 16 residues. The ends were cut back, 4 bases at V and 0 bases at J, with 15 bases in the middle. Germline values: CDR1 SGHDN, CDR2 FVKESK. The CDR3 sequence is CASSPVTAPPNYGYTF. Written as DNA, the CDR3 is TGTGCCAGCAGCCCCGTGACAGCTCCACCTAACTATGGCTACACCTTC.

This clonotype occurred many times. The rearrangement uses TRBV20-1 and TRBJ2-1, with 14 bases identical to TRBD2. The germline CDR1 and CDR2 sequences are DFQATT and SNEGSKA (reference sequence). The CDR3 consists of 14 residues. V dropped 6 bases and J dropped 8; count of bases not matched to a gene: 6. CDR3 region: CSARLAGGLYEQFF. DNA for the CDR3: TGCAGTGCCCGACTAGCGGGAGGGCTGTATGAGCAGTTCTTC.

This clonotype was counted at least ten times. At one end the junction does not follow the germline gene, possibly because of a read error. The chain has TRBV24-1 and TRBJ2-1, with D unresolved. This CDR3 has 13 amino acids. The germline gives CDR1 KGHDR, CDR2 SFDVKD. The CDR3 is CATSDFPENEQLF. The CDR3 DNA reads TGTGCCACCAGTGATTTCCCAGAGAATGAGCAGCTCTTC.

The chain couples TRBV29-1 to TRBJ2-3; a possible D gene is TRBD2 (5 bases). There are 14 residues in the CDR3. V was cut by 3 bases and J by 1 base, with 11 bases left in between. Per the germline V gene, CDR1 is SQVTM and CDR2 is ANQGSEA. CDR3 in amino acids: CSVDPPGGTDTQYF. CDR3 in DNA: TGCAGCGTTGACCCGCCCGGGGGCACAGATACGCAGTATTTT.

This clonotype has a count of ten or more. The genes are TRBV27 and TRBJ2-5, with TRBD2 matching over 7 bases. CDR3 length: 15 residues. Germline-derived CDR1 and CDR2 are MNHEY and SMNVEV (reference sequence). J gave up 2 bases and V 8 bases, and 11 bases lay outside the gene matches. Here the CDR3 DNA reads TGTGCCAGCGGGACGAGGACTAGTCGTCAAGAGACCCAGTACTTC. Translation gives CASGTRTSRQETQYF.

This clonotype was picked up many times. The chain links TRBV5-1 to TRBJ1-3; D not resolved. The CDR3 length is 14 residues. V was pared by 0 bases and J by 2 bases, with 6 bases between. Germline V gives CDR1 SGHRS, CDR2 YFSETQ. The CDR3 region is CASSLGTAGNTIYF. The DNA for the CDR3 is TGCGCCAGCAGCTTGGGGACGGCTGGAAACACCATATATTTT.

The sample holds a few counts of this clonotype. V gene TRBV21-1 combines with J gene TRBJ2-1; the table assigns TRBD2, which was not confirmed against the DNA. TRBV21-1 constitutes a pseudogene. This CDR3 contains 15 residues. CDR3 bases: TGTGCCAGCAGCAAAGGGGCCAGCACCCACAATGAGCAGTTCTTC. Its translation is CASSKGASTHNEQFF.

Ten or more counts support this clonotype. V usage is TRBV28 and J usage is TRBJ1-4; possibly TRBD1 for D (5 bases). Per the germline V gene, CDR1 is MDHEN and CDR2 is SYDVKM. The CDR3 consists of 17 residues. V lost 6 bases and J lost 7, with 24 bases in between. The CDR3 DNA follows: TGTGCCAGCAGCACTAACCCCTCGAGGCCGCAGGGTGAAAAACTGTTTTTT. Encoded protein: CASSTNPSRPQGEKLFF.

This clonotype was observed many times. The DNA of the CDR3 is TGCGCCAGCAACCTGGCCGGGGTACAAGAGACCCAGTACTTC. This codes for CASNLAGVQETQYF. The chain carries TRBV5-1 and TRBJ2-5; D is possibly TRBD2 (5 bases). V lost 6 bases and J 2 bases, leaving 14 bases between the germline ends. This CDR3 is built from 14 residues. CDR1 is SGHRS, CDR2 YFSETQ, per germline.

The chain employs TRBV15 and TRBJ2-7, with 7 bases lining up with TRBD1. Unmatched junction bases numbered 3, after V lost 3 bases and J lost 4 bases. CDR1 and CDR2 (germline): LNHNV, YYDKDF (reference sequence). The CDR3 covers 13 residues. CDR3 sequence reads: CATSSGQVYEQYF. For the CDR3, the DNA is TGTGCCACCAGCAGCGGACAGGTATACGAGCAGTACTTC. The full variable domain, with the rest looked up from reference TRBV15 and TRBJ2-7, is DAMVIQNPRYQVTQFGKPVTLSCSQTLNHNVMYWYQQKSSQAPKLLFHYYDKDFNNEADTPDNFQSRRPNTSFCFLDIRSPGLGDTAMYLCATSSGQVYEQYFGPGTRLTVT.

The rearrangement links TRBV20-1 to TRBJ2-1; D remains unclear. The CDR3 extends over 12 amino acids. Germline V gives CDR1 DFQATT, CDR2 SNEGSKA (reference sequence). V was clipped by 6 bases and J by 6 bases, with 12 bases between them. The chain's CDR3 is CSAPPRFNEQFF. In DNA, the CDR3 is TGCAGTGCCCCCCCTAGGTTCAATGAGCAGTTCTTC.

This clonotype was observed a handful of times. The rearrangement uses TRBV7-2 and TRBJ2-5; no firm D call. From germline, CDR1 is SGHTA and CDR2 FQGNSA. The V and J ends lost 4 bases and 1 base respectively, with 10 bases between them. This CDR3 region has 14 residues. As DNA, the CDR3 is TGTGCCAGCAGCTCAGTAGTCTTCCAAGAGACCCAGTACTTC. This sequence encodes CASSSVVFQETQYF.

V and J are TRBV29-1 and TRBJ1-5, with D tentatively TRBD1 (5 bases). CDR3 size: 12 residues. Trimming cost V 6 bases and J 12 bases, with 18 bases left between them. The germline V gene encodes CDR1 SQVTM and CDR2 ANQGSEA. This chain's CDR3 is CSVVGVPGGQHF. CDR3 bases: TGCAGCGTCGTGGGGGTACCGGGAGGCCAGCATTTT.

CDR3 in amino acids: CASSPLQGGNNEQFF. CDR3 coding DNA: TGTGCCAGCTCACCACTTCAGGGGGGGAACAATGAGCAGTTCTTC. The rearrangement links TRBV18 to TRBJ2-1; D could derive from TRBD1 or TRBD2 (7 bases each). This CDR3 region has 15 residues. CDR1 KGHSH and CDR2 LQKENI come from the germline V gene. Trimming took 1 base from V and 5 from J, leaving 12 bases between them. The full variable domain, its missing parts supplied by reference TRBV18 and TRBJ2-1, is NAGVMQNPRHLVRRRGQEARLRCSPMKGHSHVYWYRQLPEEGLKFMVYLQKENIIDESGMPKERFSAEFPKEGPSILRIQQVVRGDSAAYFCASSPLQGGNNEQFFGPGTRLTVL.

The rearrangement uses TRBV29-1 and TRBJ2-3; weak D call: TRBD2 (5 bases). V was trimmed by 4 bases and J by 1 base, leaving 15 bases between them. The germline V gene has CDR1 SQVTM and CDR2 ANQGSEA. This CDR3 is built from 15 residues. The CDR3 reads CSVVFRAERTDTQYF. CDR3 DNA sequence: TGCAGCGTTGTTTTTCGAGCGGAACGCACAGATACGCAGTATTTT.

This clonotype has a count of ten or more. V and J are TRBV5-1 and TRBJ2-2; 9 nucleotides line up with TRBD1. CDR1 is SGHRS and CDR2 is YFSETQ in the germline V gene. The V segment lost 0 bases and the J segment 7 bases; nucleotides outside the gene matches: 4. This CDR3 region has 15 residues. Here the CDR3 DNA reads TGCGCCAGCAGCTTGGGGGACAGGGACATCGGGGAGCTGTTTTTT. Amino acid sequence: CASSLGDRDIGELFF.

This rearrangement joins TRBV12-3 or TRBV12-4 to TRBJ2-2, with 13 positions matching TRBD2. The CDR3 totals 16 residues. V was clipped by 8 bases and J by 7 bases; unmatched bases: 10. CDR3 in amino acids: CASGQTSGRAGGELFF. The CDR3 DNA follows: TGTGCCAGCGGTCAAACTAGCGGGAGGGCCGGCGGGGAGCTGTTTTTT.

In its sample, this clonotype was seen many times. V gene TRBV28 combines with J gene TRBJ2-3; D not certain. Trimming pared 1 base from V and 6 bases from J, leaving 8 bases between. The V gene's germline CDR1 is MDHEN and CDR2 SYDVKM. The CDR3 runs to 13 residues. The CDR3 loop reads CASSLFNMDTQYF. As DNA, the CDR3 is TGTGCCAGCAGTTTATTTAACATGGATACGCAGTATTTT.

With respect to this clonotype: A read error may account for a junction end that differs from germline. The chain has TRBV6-1 and TRBJ1-4, with D possibly TRBD1 on 6 matching bases. The CDR3 covers 15 residues. Germline CDR1 and CDR2: MNHNS and SASEGT. CDR3 protein: CASSGTGQTSEKLFF. The CDR3 DNA sequence: TGTGCCAGCAGTGGAACCGGACAGACTAGTGAAAAACTGTTTTTT.

As to this clonotype: The junction shows a germline mismatch at one end, possibly a read error. The chain is built from TRBV3-1 and TRBJ2-3; 7 nucleotides agree with TRBD2. The CDR3 is 17 residues long. Per germline, CDR1 LGHDT and CDR2 YNNKEL (reference sequence). The CDR3 loop reads CASTQDTRGRGTDTQYF. CDR3 bases: TGTGCCAGCACCCAAGATACGCGCGGGAGAGGCACAGATACGCAGTATTTT.